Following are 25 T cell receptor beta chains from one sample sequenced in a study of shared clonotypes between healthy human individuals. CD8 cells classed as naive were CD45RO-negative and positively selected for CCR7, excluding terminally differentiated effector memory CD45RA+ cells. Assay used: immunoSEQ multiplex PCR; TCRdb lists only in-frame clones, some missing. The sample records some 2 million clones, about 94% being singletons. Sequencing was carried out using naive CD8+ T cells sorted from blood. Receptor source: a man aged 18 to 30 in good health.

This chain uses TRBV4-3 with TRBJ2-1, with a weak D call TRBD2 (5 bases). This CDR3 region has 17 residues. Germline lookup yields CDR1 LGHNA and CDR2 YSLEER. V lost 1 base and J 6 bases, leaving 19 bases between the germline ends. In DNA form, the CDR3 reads TGCGCCAGCAGCCAAGTTTCACTAGTCGGTTCTGGCAATGAGCAGTTCTTC. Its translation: CASSQVSLVGSGNEQFF.

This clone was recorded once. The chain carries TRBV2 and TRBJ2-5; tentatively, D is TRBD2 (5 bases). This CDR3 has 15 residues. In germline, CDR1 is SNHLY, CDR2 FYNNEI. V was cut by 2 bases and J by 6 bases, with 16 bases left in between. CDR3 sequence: CASSEFGLRDQTQYF. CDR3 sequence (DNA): TGTGCCAGCAGTGAATTTGGACTGCGAGACCAGACCCAGTACTTC.

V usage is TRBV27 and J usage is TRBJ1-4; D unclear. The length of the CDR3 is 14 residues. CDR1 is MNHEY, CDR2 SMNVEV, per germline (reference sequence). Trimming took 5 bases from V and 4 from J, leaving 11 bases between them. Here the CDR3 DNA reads TGTGCCAGCAGTATGCGGGGTTATAATGAAAAACTGTTTTTT. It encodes CASSMRGYNEKLFF.

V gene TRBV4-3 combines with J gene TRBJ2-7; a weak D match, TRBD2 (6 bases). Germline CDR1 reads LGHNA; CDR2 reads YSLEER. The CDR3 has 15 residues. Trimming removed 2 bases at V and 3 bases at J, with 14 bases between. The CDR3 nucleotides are TGCGCCAGCAGCCAAAGGATTGGGGGGTACTACGAGCAGTACTTC. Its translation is CASSQRIGGYYEQYF.

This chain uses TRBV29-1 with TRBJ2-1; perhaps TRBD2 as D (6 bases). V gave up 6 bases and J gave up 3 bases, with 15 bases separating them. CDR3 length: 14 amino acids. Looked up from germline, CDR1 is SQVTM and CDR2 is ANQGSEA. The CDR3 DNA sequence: TGCAGCGTAAAGGGACTGGCCCTCTACAATGAGCAGTTCTTC. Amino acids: CSVKGLALYNEQFF.

The DNA of the CDR3 is TGTGCCAGCAGCCGTCCCTCAGATACGCAGTATTTT. It encodes CASSRPSDTQYF. This chain joins TRBV7-3 and TRBJ2-3; D gene unclear. Germline lookup yields CDR1 SGHTA and CDR2 FQGTGA. This CDR3 region has 12 residues. The V gene lost 5 bases and the J gene lost 4 bases, with 7 bases spanning the gap. The full variable domain, its missing parts supplied by reference TRBV7-3 and TRBJ2-3, is GAGVSQTPSNKVTEKGKYVELRCDPISGHTALYWYRQSLGQGPEFLIYFQGTGAADDSGLPNDRFFAVRPEGSVSTLKIQRTERGDSAVYLCASSRPSDTQYFGPGTRLTVL.

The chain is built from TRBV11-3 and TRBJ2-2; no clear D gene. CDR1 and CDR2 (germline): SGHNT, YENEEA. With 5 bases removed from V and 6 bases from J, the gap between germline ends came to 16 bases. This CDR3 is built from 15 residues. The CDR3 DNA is TGTGCCAGCAGCGTCAGCAATAGTGTGCCCGGGGAGCTGTTTTTT. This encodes CASSVSNSVPGELFF. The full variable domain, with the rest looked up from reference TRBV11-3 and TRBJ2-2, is EAGVVQSPRYKIIEKKQPVAFWCNPISGHNTLYWYLQNLGQGPELLIRYENEEAVDDSQLPKDRFSAERLKGVDSTLKIQPAELGDSAVYLCASSVSNSVPGELFFGEGSRLTVL.

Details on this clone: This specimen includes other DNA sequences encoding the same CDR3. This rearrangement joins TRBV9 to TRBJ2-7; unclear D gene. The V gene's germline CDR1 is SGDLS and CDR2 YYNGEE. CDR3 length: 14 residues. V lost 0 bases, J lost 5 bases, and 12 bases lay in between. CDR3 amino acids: CASSVVGAGDEQYF. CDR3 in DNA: TGTGCCAGCAGCGTAGTAGGCGCTGGGGACGAGCAGTACTTC. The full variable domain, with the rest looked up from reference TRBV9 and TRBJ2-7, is DSGVTQTPKHLITATGQRVTLRCSPRSGDLSVYWYQQSLDQGLQFLIQYYNGEERAKGNILERFSAQQFPDLHSELNLSSLELGDSALYFCASSVVGAGDEQYFGPGTRLTVT.

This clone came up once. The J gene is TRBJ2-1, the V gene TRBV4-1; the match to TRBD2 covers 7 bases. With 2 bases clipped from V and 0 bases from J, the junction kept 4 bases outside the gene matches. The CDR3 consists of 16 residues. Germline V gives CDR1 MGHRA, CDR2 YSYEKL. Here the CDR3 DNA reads TGCGCCAGCAGCCAACTAGCGGAGGACTCCTACAATGAGCAGTTCTTC. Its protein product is CASSQLAEDSYNEQFF.

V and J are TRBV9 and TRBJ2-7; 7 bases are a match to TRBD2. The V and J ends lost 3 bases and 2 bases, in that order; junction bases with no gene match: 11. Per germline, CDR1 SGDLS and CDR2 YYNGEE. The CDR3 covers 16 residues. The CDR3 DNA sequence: TGTGCCAGCAGCGCAGGATTCGGGACTAATACCTACGAGCAGTACTTC. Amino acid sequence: CASSAGFGTNTYEQYF.

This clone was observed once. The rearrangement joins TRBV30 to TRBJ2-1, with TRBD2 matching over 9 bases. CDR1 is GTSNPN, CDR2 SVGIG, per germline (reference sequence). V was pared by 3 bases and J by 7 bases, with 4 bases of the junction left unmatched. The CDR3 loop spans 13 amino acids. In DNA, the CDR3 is TGTGCCTGGAGCCTAGCGGGGCCTAATGAGCAGTTCTTC. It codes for CAWSLAGPNEQFF.

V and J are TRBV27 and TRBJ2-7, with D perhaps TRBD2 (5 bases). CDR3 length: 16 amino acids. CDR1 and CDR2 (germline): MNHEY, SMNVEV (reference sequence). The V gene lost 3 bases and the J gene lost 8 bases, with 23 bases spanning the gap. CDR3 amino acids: CASSFSDYFQFDKQYF. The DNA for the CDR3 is TGTGCCAGCAGTTTCTCCGACTACTTCCAATTTGACAAGCAGTACTTC.

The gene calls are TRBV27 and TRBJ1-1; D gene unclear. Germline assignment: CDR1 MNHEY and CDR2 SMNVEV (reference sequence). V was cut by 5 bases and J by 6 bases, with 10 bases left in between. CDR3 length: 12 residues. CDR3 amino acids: CASSPGVSEAFF. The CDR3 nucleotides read TGTGCCAGCAGTCCCGGGGTCTCTGAAGCTTTCTTT.

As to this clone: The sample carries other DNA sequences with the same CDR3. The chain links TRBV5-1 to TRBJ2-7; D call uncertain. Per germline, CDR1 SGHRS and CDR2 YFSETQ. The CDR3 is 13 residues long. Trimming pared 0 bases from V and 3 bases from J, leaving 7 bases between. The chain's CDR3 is CASSLDASYEQYF. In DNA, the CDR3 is TGCGCCAGCAGCTTGGACGCGAGCTACGAGCAGTACTTC.

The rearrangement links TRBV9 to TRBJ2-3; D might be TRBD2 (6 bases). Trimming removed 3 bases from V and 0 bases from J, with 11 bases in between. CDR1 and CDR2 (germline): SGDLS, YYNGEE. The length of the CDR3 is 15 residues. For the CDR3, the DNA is TGTGCCAGCAGCGGCGGGACGTCTAGCACAGATACGCAGTATTTT. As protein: CASSGGTSSTDTQYF. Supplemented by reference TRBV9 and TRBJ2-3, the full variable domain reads DSGVTQTPKHLITATGQRVTLRCSPRSGDLSVYWYQQSLDQGLQFLIQYYNGEERAKGNILERFSAQQFPDLHSELNLSSLELGDSALYFCASSGGTSSTDTQYFGPGTRLTVL.

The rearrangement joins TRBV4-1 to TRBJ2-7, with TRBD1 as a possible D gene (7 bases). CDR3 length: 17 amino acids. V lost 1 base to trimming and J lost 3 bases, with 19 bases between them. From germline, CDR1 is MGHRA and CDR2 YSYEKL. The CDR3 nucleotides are TGCGCCAGCAGCCAAGTCTCCAGCGGGCAGGGGGACTACGAGCAGTACTTC. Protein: CASSQVSSGQGDYEQYF.

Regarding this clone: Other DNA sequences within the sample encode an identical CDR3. This CDR3 is CASSLTGEETQYF. The CDR3, as DNA: TGTGCCAGCAGTCTGACAGGGGAAGAGACCCAGTACTTC. The chain is built from TRBV28 and TRBJ2-5; TRBD1 matches 8 bases. CDR1 is MDHEN, CDR2 SYDVKM, per germline. CDR3 size: 13 residues. The V segment lost 5 bases and the J segment 3 bases; nucleotides outside the gene matches: 2.

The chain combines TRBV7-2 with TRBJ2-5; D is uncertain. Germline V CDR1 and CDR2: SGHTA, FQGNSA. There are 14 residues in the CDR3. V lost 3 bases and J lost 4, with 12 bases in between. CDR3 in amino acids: CASSFETSPETQYF. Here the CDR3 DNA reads TGTGCCAGCAGCTTTGAGACAAGCCCAGAGACCCAGTACTTC.

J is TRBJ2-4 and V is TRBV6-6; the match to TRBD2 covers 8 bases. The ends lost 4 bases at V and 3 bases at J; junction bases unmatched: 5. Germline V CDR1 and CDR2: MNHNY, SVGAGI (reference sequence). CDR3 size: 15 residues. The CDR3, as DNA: TGTGCCAGCAGTTTTTTTAGCGGGAACAAAAACATTCAGTACTTC. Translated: CASSFFSGNKNIQYF.

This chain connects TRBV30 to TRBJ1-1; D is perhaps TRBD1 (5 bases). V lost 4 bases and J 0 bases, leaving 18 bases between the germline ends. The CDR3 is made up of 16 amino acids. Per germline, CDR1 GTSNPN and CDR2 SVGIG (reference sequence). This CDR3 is CAWMDWARQLNTEAFF. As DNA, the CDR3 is TGTGCCTGGATGGATTGGGCTAGACAGCTGAACACTGAAGCTTTCTTT.

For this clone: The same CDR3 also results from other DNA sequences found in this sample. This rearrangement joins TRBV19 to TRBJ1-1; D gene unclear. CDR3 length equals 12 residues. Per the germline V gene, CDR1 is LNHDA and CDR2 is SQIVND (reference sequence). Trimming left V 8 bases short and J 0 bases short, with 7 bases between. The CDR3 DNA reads TGTGCCAGTTCGATCTTGAACACTGAAGCTTTCTTT. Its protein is CASSILNTEAFF.

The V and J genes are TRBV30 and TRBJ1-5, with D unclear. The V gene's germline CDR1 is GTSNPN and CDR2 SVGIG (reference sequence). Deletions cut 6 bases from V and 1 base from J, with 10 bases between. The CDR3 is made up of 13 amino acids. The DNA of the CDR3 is TGTGCCTGTTCCCCGGGGAGCAATCAGCCCCAGCATTTT. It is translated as CACSPGSNQPQHF.

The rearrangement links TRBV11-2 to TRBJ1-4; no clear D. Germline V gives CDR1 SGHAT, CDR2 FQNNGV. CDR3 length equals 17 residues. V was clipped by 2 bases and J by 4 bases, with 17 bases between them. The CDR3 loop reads CASSLRPPSWGNEKLFF. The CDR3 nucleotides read TGTGCCAGCAGCTTACGCCCCCCCAGCTGGGGTAATGAAAAACTGTTTTTT.

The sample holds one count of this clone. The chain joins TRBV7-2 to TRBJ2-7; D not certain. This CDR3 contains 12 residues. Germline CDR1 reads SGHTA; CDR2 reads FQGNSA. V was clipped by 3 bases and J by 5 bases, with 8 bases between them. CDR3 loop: CASSFRPDEQYF. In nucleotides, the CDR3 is TGTGCCAGCAGCTTTCGGCCGGACGAGCAGTACTTC.

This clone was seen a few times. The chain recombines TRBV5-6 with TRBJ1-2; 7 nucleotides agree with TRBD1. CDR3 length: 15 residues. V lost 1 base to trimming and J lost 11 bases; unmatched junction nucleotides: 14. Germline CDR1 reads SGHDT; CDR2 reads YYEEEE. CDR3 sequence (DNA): TGTGCCAGCAGCTTGTTGGGACAGCCGCCGTTTGGGTACACCTTC. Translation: CASSLLGQPPFGYTF.